One and the same sample provided the 17 T cell receptor beta chains below, sequenced in a study of early T cells in non-severe SARS-CoV-2 infection. MiXCR was run by TCRdb on the 5' RACE reads, yielding one entry per CDR3 protein. The table includes tens of thousands of distinct CDR3 sequences, approximately 13% detected once. Sample: whole blood. These receptors all stem from an adult who was a healthcare worker with PCR-confirmed SARS-CoV-2 infection or an uninfected control (not recorded which).

The chain combines TRBV28 with TRBJ2-7; TRBD2 aligns across 8 bases. Germline CDR1 MDHEN, CDR2 SYDVKM. J lost 3 bases, V lost 8 bases, and 6 bases had no gene match. This CDR3 region has 13 residues. The CDR3 spells CASRTSRNYEQYF. The CDR3 DNA follows: TGTGCCAGCCGGACTAGCAGAAACTACGAGCAGTACTTC. Full variable domain (missing parts from reference TRBV28 and TRBJ2-7): DVKVTQSSRYLVKRTGEKVFLECVQDMDHENMFWYRQDPGLGLRLIYFSYDVKMKEKGDIPEGYSVSREKKERFSLILESASTNQTSMYLCASRTSRNYEQYFGPGTRLTVT.

The chain recombines TRBV9 with TRBJ2-7; 7 bases are shared with TRBD1. Germline V gene sequence: CDR1 SGDLS, CDR2 YYNGEE. After removal of 4 bases from V and 6 bases from J, the junction contained 10 bases not matched to a gene. The CDR3 runs 14 residues. The DNA of the CDR3 is TGTGCCAGCAGCCCGTCGGGACAGTTGTTCGAGCAGTACTTC. Protein: CASSPSGQLFEQYF.

The sample holds many counts of this clonotype. The rearrangement joins TRBV2 to TRBJ2-5; 8 bases align to TRBD1. The V gene end was trimmed by 5 bases and the J gene end by 0 bases; junction bases not matched to a gene: 5. Germline V gene data show CDR1 as SNHLY and CDR2 as FYNNEI. The CDR3 length is 15 residues. In nucleotides, the CDR3 is TGTGCCAGCAGTCGGACAGGGCGGTACCAAGAGACCCAGTACTTC. Its translation: CASSRTGRYQETQYF.

V is TRBV5-8 and J is TRBJ1-1; D is uncertain. CDR1 and CDR2 from the germline V gene are SGHTS and YDEGEE. The CDR3 is 13 residues long. V was cut by 3 bases and J by 8 bases, with 14 bases left in between. CDR3 sequence (DNA): TGTGCCAGCAGCTACGCAACCAGGAGCGAAGCTTTCTTT. This gives the protein CASSYATRSEAFF.

There are many counts of this clonotype. The chain employs TRBV5-1 and TRBJ2-7, with TRBD1 matching over 9 bases. CDR1 is SGHRS, CDR2 YFSETQ, per germline. Trimming took 5 bases from V and 3 from J; bases not matched to a gene: 6. There are 14 residues in the CDR3. The CDR3 sequence: CASRDPGQGYEQYF. For the CDR3, the DNA is TGCGCCAGCAGGGATCCGGGACAGGGCTACGAGCAGTACTTC.

The sample holds a few counts of this clonotype. The genes are TRBV11-1 and TRBJ1-2; 8 nucleotides align to TRBD1. This CDR3 region has 14 residues. J lost 8 bases, V lost 5 bases, and 10 bases had no gene match. Looked up from germline, CDR1 is SGHAT and CDR2 is FQDESV (reference sequence). The CDR3 reads CASSLLQGARGYTF. In DNA, the CDR3 is TGTGCCAGCAGCCTTCTTCAGGGGGCGCGAGGCTACACCTTC.

This clonotype was detected many times. V is TRBV13 and J is TRBJ1-4; D perhaps matches TRBD1 (6 bases). CDR1 and CDR2 from the germline V gene are PRHDT and FYEKMQ (reference sequence). The CDR3 extends over 15 amino acids. V lost 5 bases to trimming and J lost 5 bases, with 15 bases between them. The CDR3 region has the DNA TGTGCCAGCAGCGATAAGGACAGCCAAAATGAAAAACTGTTTTTT. Amino acid sequence: CASSDKDSQNEKLFF. The full variable domain, rest sourced from reference TRBV13 and TRBJ1-4, is AAGVIQSPRHLIKEKRETATLKCYPIPRHDTVYWYQQGPGQDPQFLISFYEKMQSDKGSIPDRFSAQQFSDYHSELNMSSLELGDSALYFCASSDKDSQNEKLFFGSGTQLSVL.

This clonotype was counted between two and nine times. This chain joins TRBV6-8 and TRBJ1-3; D is ambiguous. With 6 bases removed from V and 0 bases from J, the gap between germline ends came to 18 bases. Germline CDR1 is MNHGY and CDR2 is SAAAGT. The CDR3 length is 17 residues. CDR3 sequence reads: CASSLRQFSSSGNTIYF. In DNA, the CDR3 is TGTGCCAGCAGCCTACGACAATTTTCGAGCTCTGGAAACACCATATATTTT.

In the case of this clonotype: Just one base apart from a much larger clone, this may be a read error. This rearrangement joins TRBV6-1 to TRBJ1-6; 8 bases align to TRBD1. CDR1 is MNHNS, CDR2 SASEGT, per germline. After removal of 6 bases from V and 0 bases from J, the junction contained 10 bases not matched to a gene. This CDR3 contains 18 residues. In DNA, the CDR3 is TGTGCCAGCAGGAGTGGACAGGGTGGAAGCTCCTATAATTCACCCCTCCACTTT. This codes for CASRSGQGGSSYNSPLHF.

This clonotype was detected ten times or more. The V call is TRBV2, the J call TRBJ2-2; D not resolved. Germline V gene sequence: CDR1 SNHLY, CDR2 FYNNEI. V was shortened by 8 bases and J by 1 base, with 5 bases between the two germline ends. This CDR3 is 12 amino acids long. The CDR3 DNA reads TGTGCCAGCTTGGGGAACACCGGGGAGCTGTTTTTT. Its translation is CASLGNTGELFF.

This clonotype was recorded a few times. The rearrangement links TRBV10-1 to TRBJ1-5; the D is unclear. The V and J ends lost 2 bases and 4 bases respectively, with 6 bases between them. The CDR3 sequence is 13 residues long. Germline lookup yields CDR1 WNHNN and CDR2 SYGVQD (reference sequence). The CDR3 loop reads CASSENSNQPQHF. The CDR3 nucleotides read TGCGCCAGCAGTGAGAACTCTAATCAGCCCCAGCATTTT.

This clonotype has a count of ten or more. The chain recombines TRBV12-3 or TRBV12-4 with TRBJ1-2; TRBD1 matches 12 bases. The CDR3 totals 14 residues. V shed 6 bases, J shed 6 bases, and the junction held 5 bases outside the gene matches. CDR3 in amino acids: CASRPGTGGHGYTF. Written as DNA, the CDR3 is TGTGCCAGCAGGCCAGGGACAGGGGGCCATGGCTACACCTTC.

In this sample, this clonotype turned up many times. The genes are TRBV7-8 and TRBJ1-5, with D unclear. The germline V gene has CDR1 SGHVS and CDR2 FQNEAQ. Trimming took 2 bases from V and 1 from J, leaving 9 bases between them. The CDR3 has 15 residues. CDR3 residues: CASSLSEASNQPQHF. In DNA, the CDR3 is TGTGCCAGCAGCTTATCGGAGGCGAGCAATCAGCCCCAGCATTTT.

This clonotype qualifies as medium-sized (0.01 to 0.1%). The genes are TRBV14 and TRBJ2-1; D is ambiguous. This CDR3 spans 15 amino acids. Germline lookup yields CDR1 SGHDN and CDR2 FVKESK. With 0 bases removed from V and 0 bases from J, the gap between germline ends came to 6 bases. The CDR3 nucleotides read TGTGCCAGCAGCCAAGACTCTGGCTCCTACAATGAGCAGTTCTTC. Encoded protein: CASSQDSGSYNEQFF.

The sample holds a few counts of this clonotype. V is TRBV6-2 or TRBV6-3 and J is TRBJ2-7; TRBD1 aligns across 8 bases. V gave up 6 bases and J gave up 6 bases; unmatched junction bases: 13. CDR1 and CDR2 from the germline V gene are MNHEY and SVGEGT. CDR3 length: 15 residues. CDR3 in amino acids: CASSLRQGLSLEQYF. The CDR3 region has the DNA TGTGCCAGCAGCCTGAGACAGGGGTTGAGTCTCGAGCAGTACTTC.

This clonotype was seen repeatedly, ten times or more. The rearrangement joins TRBV6-6 to TRBJ2-3; 10 nucleotides agree with TRBD1. The trim removed 6 bases at V and 3 bases at J, leaving 9 bases unmatched. This CDR3 has 16 residues. CDR1 and CDR2 from the germline V gene are MNHNY and SVGAGI (reference sequence). CDR3 sequence: CASRFPGQGLTDTQYF. CDR3 nucleotide sequence: TGTGCCAGCAGATTTCCGGGACAGGGGTTGACAGATACGCAGTATTTT.

There are many counts of this clonotype. The V gene is TRBV12-3 or TRBV12-4, the J gene TRBJ2-2; 7 nucleotides match TRBD1. The CDR3 loop spans 17 amino acids. V trimming: 6 bases; J trimming: 6 bases; junction bases outside the gene matches: 16. The CDR3 protein is CASRPPGTVFSSGELFF. DNA of the CDR3: TGTGCCAGCAGGCCGCCCGGGACAGTCTTTTCTTCCGGGGAGCTGTTTTTT.